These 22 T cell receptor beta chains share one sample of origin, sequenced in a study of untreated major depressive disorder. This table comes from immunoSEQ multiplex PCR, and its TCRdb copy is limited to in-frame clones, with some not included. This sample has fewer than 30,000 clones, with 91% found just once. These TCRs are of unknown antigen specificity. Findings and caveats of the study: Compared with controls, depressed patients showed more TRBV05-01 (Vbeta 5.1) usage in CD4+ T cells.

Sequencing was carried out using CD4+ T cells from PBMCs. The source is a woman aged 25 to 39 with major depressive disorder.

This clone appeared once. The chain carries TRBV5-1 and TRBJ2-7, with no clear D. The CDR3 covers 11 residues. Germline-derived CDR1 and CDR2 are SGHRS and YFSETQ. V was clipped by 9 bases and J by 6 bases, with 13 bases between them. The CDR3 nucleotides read TGCGCCACCCGAGGAGAAACCGAGCAGTACTTC. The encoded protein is CATRGETEQYF.

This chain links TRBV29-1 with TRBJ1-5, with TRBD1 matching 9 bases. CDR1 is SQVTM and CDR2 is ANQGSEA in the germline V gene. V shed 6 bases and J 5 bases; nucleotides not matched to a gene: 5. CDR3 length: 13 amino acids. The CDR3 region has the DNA TGCAGCGTGGGACAGGGCGAGGATCAGCCCCAGCATTTT. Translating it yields CSVGQGEDQPQHF.

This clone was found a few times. CDR3 region: CASSSGTAHSPLHF. The CDR3, as DNA: TGTGCCAGCAGCTCCGGGACAGCCCATTCACCCCTCCACTTT. This sequence joins TRBV7-9 and TRBJ1-6; the match to TRBD1 covers 7 bases. Germline V CDR1 and CDR2: SEHNR, FQNEAQ (reference sequence). The ends lost 4 bases at V and 8 bases at J; junction bases unmatched: 5. This CDR3 is 14 amino acids long.

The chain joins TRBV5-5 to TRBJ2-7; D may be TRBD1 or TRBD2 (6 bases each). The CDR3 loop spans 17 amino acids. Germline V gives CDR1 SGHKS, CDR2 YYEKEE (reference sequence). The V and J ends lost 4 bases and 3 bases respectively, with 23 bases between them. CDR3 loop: CASSRSGAGDSNYEQYF. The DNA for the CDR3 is TGTGCCAGCAGCAGAAGTGGCGCAGGGGACTCTAACTACGAGCAGTACTTC.

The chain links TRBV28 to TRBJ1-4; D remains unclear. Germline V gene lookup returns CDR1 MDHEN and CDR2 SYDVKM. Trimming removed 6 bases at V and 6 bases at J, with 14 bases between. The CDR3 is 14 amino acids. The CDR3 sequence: CASRPPGRDEKLFF. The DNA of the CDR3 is TGTGCCAGCAGACCCCCCGGGCGTGATGAAAAACTGTTTTTT.

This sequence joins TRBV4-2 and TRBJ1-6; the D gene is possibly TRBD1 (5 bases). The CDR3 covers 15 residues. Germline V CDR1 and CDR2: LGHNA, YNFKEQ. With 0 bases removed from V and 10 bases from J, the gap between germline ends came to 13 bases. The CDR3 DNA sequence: TGTGCCAGCAGCCAAGAAGCAGGGAGTGTCTCACCCCTCCACTTT. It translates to CASSQEAGSVSPLHF.

The CDR3 here is CASSRTEQETQYF. The CDR3 DNA reads as TGTGCCAGCAGTCGGACAGAACAAGAGACCCAGTACTTC. The V and J genes are TRBV27 and TRBJ2-5, with D possibly being TRBD1 (6 bases). The CDR3 has 13 residues. Germline CDR1 is MNHEY and CDR2 is SMNVEV (reference sequence). Between the trimmed V and J ends, which lost 5 bases and 2 bases, there was a span of 9 bases.

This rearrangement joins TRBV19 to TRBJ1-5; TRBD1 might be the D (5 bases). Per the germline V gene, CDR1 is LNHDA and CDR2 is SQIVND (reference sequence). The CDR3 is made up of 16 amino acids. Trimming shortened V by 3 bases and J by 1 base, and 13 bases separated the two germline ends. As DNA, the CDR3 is TGTGCCAGTAGTATCCTCGAATGGGGGAGCAATCAGCCCCAGCATTTT. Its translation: CASSILEWGSNQPQHF.

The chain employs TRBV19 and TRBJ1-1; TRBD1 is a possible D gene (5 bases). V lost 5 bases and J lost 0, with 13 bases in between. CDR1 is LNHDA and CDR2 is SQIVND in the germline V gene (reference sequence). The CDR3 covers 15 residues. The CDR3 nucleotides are TGTGCCAGTAGTGGGATGGGACGGATGAACACTGAAGCTTTCTTT. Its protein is CASSGMGRMNTEAFF.

The CDR3 loop is CASSLGLLPSYNEQFF. The CDR3 DNA reads as TGTGCCAGCAGCTTAGGACTGCTACCTTCCTACAATGAGCAGTTCTTC. This chain connects TRBV5-5 to TRBJ2-1; maybe TRBD2 (5 bases). Looked up from germline, CDR1 is SGHKS and CDR2 is YYEKEE (reference sequence). V lost 2 bases, J lost 1 base, and 13 bases lay in between. This CDR3 has 16 amino acids.

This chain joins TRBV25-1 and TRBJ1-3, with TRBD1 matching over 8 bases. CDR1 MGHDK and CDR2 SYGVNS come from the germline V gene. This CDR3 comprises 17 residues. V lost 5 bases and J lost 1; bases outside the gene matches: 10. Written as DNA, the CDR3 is TGTGCCAGCAGTTCAATACAGGGGGGACTGTCTGGAAACACCATATATTTT. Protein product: CASSSIQGGLSGNTIYF.

CDR3 loop: CSVEGTYRDTEAFF. The CDR3 nucleotides are TGCAGCGTTGAAGGGACCTACCGGGACACTGAAGCTTTCTTT. This chain connects TRBV29-1 to TRBJ1-1; D remains ambiguous. Germline V gene data show CDR1 as SQVTM and CDR2 as ANQGSEA. The CDR3 has 14 residues. V was pared by 1 base and J by 3 bases, with 12 bases between.

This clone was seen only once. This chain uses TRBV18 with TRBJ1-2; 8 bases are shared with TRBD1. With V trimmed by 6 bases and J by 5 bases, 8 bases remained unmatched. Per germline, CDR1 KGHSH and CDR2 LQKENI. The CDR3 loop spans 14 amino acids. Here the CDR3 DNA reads TGTGCCAGCTCCGTTGGACAGGGTGTATATGGCTACACCTTC. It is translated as CASSVGQGVYGYTF.

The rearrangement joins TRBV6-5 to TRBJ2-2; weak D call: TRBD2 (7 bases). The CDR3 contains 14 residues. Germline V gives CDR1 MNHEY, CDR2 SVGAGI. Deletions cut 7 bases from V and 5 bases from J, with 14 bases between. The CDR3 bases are TGTGCCAGCATGAGGGGGGGGCCTACCGGGGAGCTGTTTTTT. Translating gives CASMRGGPTGELFF.

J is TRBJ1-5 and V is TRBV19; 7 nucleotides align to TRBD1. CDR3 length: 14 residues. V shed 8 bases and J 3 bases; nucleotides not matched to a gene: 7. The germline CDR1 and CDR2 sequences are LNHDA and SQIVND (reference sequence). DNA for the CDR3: TGTGCCAGTTGGGACAGCAACTTCAATCAGCCCCAGCATTTT. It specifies CASWDSNFNQPQHF.

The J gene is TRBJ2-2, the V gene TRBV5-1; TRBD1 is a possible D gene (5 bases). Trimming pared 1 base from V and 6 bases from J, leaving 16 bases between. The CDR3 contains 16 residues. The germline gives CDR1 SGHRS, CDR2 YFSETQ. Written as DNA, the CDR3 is TGCGCCAGCAGCTTGAGGACAATATATGGATCCGGGGAGCTGTTTTTT. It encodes CASSLRTIYGSGELFF.

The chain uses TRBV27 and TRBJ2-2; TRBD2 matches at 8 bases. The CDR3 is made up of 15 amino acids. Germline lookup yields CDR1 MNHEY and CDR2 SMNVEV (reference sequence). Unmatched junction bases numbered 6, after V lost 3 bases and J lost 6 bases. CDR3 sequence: CASSFRAGAAGELFF. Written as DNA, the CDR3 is TGTGCCAGCAGTTTTAGAGCGGGAGCCGCCGGGGAGCTGTTTTTT.

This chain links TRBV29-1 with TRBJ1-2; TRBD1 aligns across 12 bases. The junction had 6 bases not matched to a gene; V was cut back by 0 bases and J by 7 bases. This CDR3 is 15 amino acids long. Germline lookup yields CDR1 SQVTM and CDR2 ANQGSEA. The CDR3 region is CSVEDGGTGGVGYTF. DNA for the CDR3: TGCAGCGTTGAAGACGGTGGGACAGGGGGCGTTGGCTACACCTTC.

The CDR3 sequence: CASSPSGGSGENIQYF. The CDR3 region has the DNA TGTGCCAGCTCCCCGTCGGGCGGGAGCGGGGAAAACATTCAGTACTTC. The chain recombines TRBV2 with TRBJ2-4; 7 bases map to TRBD2. After removal of 8 bases from V and 5 bases from J, the junction contained 15 bases not matched to a gene. This CDR3 has 16 residues. From germline, CDR1 is SNHLY and CDR2 FYNNEI. Together with reference TRBV2 and TRBJ2-4, the CDR3 gives the full variable domain: EPEVTQTPSHQVTQMGQEVILRCVPISNHLYFYWYRQILGQKVEFLVSFYNNEISEKSEIFDDQFSVERPDGSNFTLKIRSTKLEDSAMYFCASSPSGGSGENIQYFGAGTRLSVL.

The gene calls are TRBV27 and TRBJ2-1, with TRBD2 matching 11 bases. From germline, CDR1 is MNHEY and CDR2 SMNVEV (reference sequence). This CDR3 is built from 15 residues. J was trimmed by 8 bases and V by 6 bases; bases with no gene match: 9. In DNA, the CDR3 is TGTGCCAGCAGGACCCCGGGACTAGCGGATCATGAGCAGTTCTTC. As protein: CASRTPGLADHEQFF.

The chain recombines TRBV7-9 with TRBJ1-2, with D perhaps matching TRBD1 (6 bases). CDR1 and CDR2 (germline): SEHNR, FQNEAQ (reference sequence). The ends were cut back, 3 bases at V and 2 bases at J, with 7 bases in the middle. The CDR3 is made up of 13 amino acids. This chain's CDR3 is CASSFGQNYGYTF. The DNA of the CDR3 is TGTGCCAGCAGCTTTGGACAGAACTATGGCTACACCTTC.

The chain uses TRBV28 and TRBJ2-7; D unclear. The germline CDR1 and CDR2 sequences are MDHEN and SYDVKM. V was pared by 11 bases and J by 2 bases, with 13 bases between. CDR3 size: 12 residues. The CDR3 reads CAHGVLAYEQYF. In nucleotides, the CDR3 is TGTGCCCATGGGGTTTTGGCCTACGAGCAGTACTTC.